The T cell receptor beta chain under discussion was sequenced for a study of CD8+CD57+ T cells in acquired aplastic anemia. Study findings and constraints: Patients did not significantly differ from controls in CD8+ Simpson's diversity. The same twenty-nine CD8+ CDR3 sequences occurred in patients and in controls.

With 0 bases removed from V and 4 bases from J, the gap between germline ends came to 10 bases. This CDR3 has 14 amino acids. Germline values: CDR1 ENHRY, CDR2 SYGVKD. Concerning this clonotype: What it binds is unknown.

TCR beta VDJ combinations and CDR3 sequences were profiled from genomic DNA. TCRdb re-derived calls from the reads in MiXCR, one entry per CDR3 protein. The sample has a few hundred thousand distinct CDR3 sequences, roughly half seen once; the top ten hold approximately 8%. Sequences were obtained from sorted CD4+, CD8+, or CD8+CD57+ T cells (not recorded which) from PBMCs. This chain links TRBV10-3 with TRBJ2-7; D uncertain. The TCR comes from a human donor with severe aplastic anemia or a healthy control (not recorded which). In nucleotides, the CDR3 is TGTGCCATCAGTGAGTCTACCAGCGTATACGAGCAGTACTTC. Its protein product is CAISESTSVYEQYF.